The present entry profiles one TCR beta chain with its context. No antigen is known for it. The sample's time point: week 11, during vaccination. With topical imiquimod, each dose of the vaccine consisted of 300 ug of mutant IDH1 20-mer peptide. The germline V gene encodes CDR1 SGHVS and CDR2 FQNEAQ. The length of the CDR3 is 16 residues. The V gene end was trimmed by 2 bases and the J gene end by 5 bases; junction bases not matched to a gene: 8. This sample is part of a study of a mutant IDH1 vaccine in newly diagnosed glioma. About the research overall: There were eight vaccinations for patients, given in weeks 1, 3, 5, 7, 11, 15, 19 and 23.

TCRdb keeps only in-frame clones here, not all; method: immunoSEQ multiplex PCR. The table lists tens of thousands of clones, around 79% of them singletons. The sequenced sample was PBMCs, obtained from a glioma patient whose treatment included an IDH1 peptide vaccine. This chain connects TRBV7-8 to TRBJ2-3, with TRBD2 matching 9 bases. The clonotype originates from a man aged 40-49 years with glioma. The CDR3 is CASSLRAGGPQDTQYF. CDR3 coding DNA: TGTGCCAGCAGCTTAAGGGCGGGAGGGCCTCAAGATACGCAGTATTTT.